What follows are 13 T cell receptor beta chains derived from one specimen sequenced in a study of a mutant IDH1 vaccine in newly diagnosed glioma. TCRdb's table, derived via immunoSEQ multiplex PCR, lists solely in-frame clones and lacks some. Found here are under 60,000 clones, about 79% of them singletons; the top ten hold over 9%. No antigen has been assigned to these receptors. Time point of the sample: week 35, safety follow-up. Every single dose of the vaccine, 300 ug of mutant IDH1 20-mer peptide, came with topical imiquimod. The specimen comprised PBMCs, sampled from a glioma patient whose treatment included an IDH1 peptide vaccine. The source is a man in his forties with glioma.

This clone was observed a handful of times. V and J are TRBV6-5 and TRBJ1-1; D is unclear. The germline CDR1 and CDR2 sequences are MNHEY and SVGAGI. The ends were cut back, 6 bases at V and 1 base at J, with 9 bases in the middle. The CDR3 contains 13 residues. The CDR3 DNA follows: TGTGCCAGCAGATGGGCGGGGAACACTGAAGCTTTCTTT. The encoded protein is CASRWAGNTEAFF.

V gene TRBV11-2 combines with J gene TRBJ2-7; TRBD2 might be the D (7 bases). The length of the CDR3 is 17 residues. Trimming took 2 bases from V and 2 from J, leaving 19 bases between them. Germline values: CDR1 SGHAT, CDR2 FQNNGV. CDR3 in DNA: TGTGCCAGCAGCTTATCCGGGGGGCAGGCTTTAACCTACGAGCAGTACTTC. Translating gives CASSLSGGQALTYEQYF. The variable domain in full, with the rest retrieved from reference TRBV11-2 and TRBJ2-7, is EAGVAQSPRYKIIEKRQSVAFWCNPISGHATLYWYQQILGQGPKLLIQFQNNGVVDDSQLPKDRFSAERLKGVDSTLKIQPAKLEDSAVYLCASSLSGGQALTYEQYFGPGTRLTVT.

The rearrangement uses TRBV7-9 and TRBJ1-2; TRBD1 aligns across 11 bases. CDR3 length equals 15 residues. The germline CDR1 and CDR2 sequences are SEHNR and FQNEAQ (reference sequence). V dropped 5 bases and J dropped 7; count of bases not matched to a gene: 9. The CDR3 reads CASSVEDRGPLGYTF. CDR3 DNA sequence: TGTGCCAGCAGCGTAGAGGACAGGGGGCCCCTTGGCTACACCTTC. Drawing the rest from reference TRBV7-9 and TRBJ1-2, the complete variable domain is DTGVSQNPRHKITKRGQNVTFRCDPISEHNRLYWYRQTLGQGPEFLTYFQNEAQLEKSRLLSDRFSAERPKGSFSTLEIQRTEQGDSAMYLCASSVEDRGPLGYTFGSGTRLTVV.

To note about this clone: This sample includes further DNA sequences coding for the same CDR3. CDR3: CASSLGPAGLSTDTQYF. As DNA, the CDR3 is TGTGCCAGCAGCTTAGGGCCAGCGGGGCTGAGCACAGATACGCAGTATTTT. The chain employs TRBV7-2 and TRBJ2-3; 7 bases are shared with TRBD2. Germline CDR1 and CDR2: SGHTA and FQGNSA. J gave up 0 bases and V 1 base, and 7 bases lay outside the gene matches. The CDR3 sequence is 17 residues long.

This clone was observed a few times. The chain links TRBV29-1 to TRBJ1-1; D may be TRBD1 (6 bases). Germline CDR1 SQVTM, CDR2 ANQGSEA. The CDR3 runs to 15 residues. The ends were cut back, 7 bases at V and 3 bases at J, with 21 bases in the middle. The CDR3 coding sequence is TGCAGCGCCCGGGGTGGGGGGCTCGGAGACACTGAAGCTTTCTTT. Protein: CSARGGGLGDTEAFF. Full variable domain (outside the CDR3, taken from reference TRBV29-1 and TRBJ1-1): SAVISQKPSRDICQRGTSLTIQCQVDSQVTMMFWYRQQPGQSLTLIATANQGSEATYESGFVIDKFPISRPNLTFSTLTVSNMSPEDSSIYLCSARGGGLGDTEAFFGQGTRLTVV.

This chain links TRBV27 with TRBJ1-2, with a weak D call TRBD1 (5 bases). The ends were cut back, 4 bases at V and 8 bases at J, with 17 bases in the middle. Germline V lookup: CDR1 MNHEY, CDR2 SMNVEV (reference sequence). The CDR3 consists of 14 residues. The CDR3 DNA follows: TGTGCCAGCAGTTCTGCCGGGACTTTAAGAGGCTACACCTTC. It is translated as CASSSAGTLRGYTF.

This clone was seen only a few times. The CDR3 DNA is TGTGCCAGCAGCAGGACAGGGGGCAATCAGCCCCAGCATTTT. Protein sequence: CASSRTGGNQPQHF. The chain recombines TRBV5-6 with TRBJ1-5, with 9 bases lining up with TRBD1. CDR1 is SGHDT and CDR2 is YYEEEE in the germline V gene. V shed 4 bases and J 2 bases; nucleotides not matched to a gene: 1. This CDR3 region has 14 residues.

The J gene is TRBJ1-1, the V gene TRBV18; D gene unclear. V was trimmed by 0 bases and J by 4 bases, leaving 9 bases between them. The CDR3 is made up of 14 amino acids. CDR1 KGHSH and CDR2 LQKENI come from the germline V gene. CDR3 protein: CASSPPIEGTEAFF. In DNA form, the CDR3 reads TGTGCCAGCTCACCACCTATTGAGGGCACTGAAGCTTTCTTT.

The chain couples TRBV2 to TRBJ2-2; D uncertain. Per the germline V gene, CDR1 is SNHLY and CDR2 is FYNNEI. This CDR3 comprises 13 residues. With 4 bases removed from V and 6 bases from J, the gap between germline ends came to 9 bases. CDR3 DNA sequence: TGTGCCAGCAGTGGAGAGTTCCCCGGGGAGCTGTTTTTT. Translation gives CASSGEFPGELFF.

CDR3 sequence: CASSSITSAGGWNEQFF. CDR3 in DNA: TGTGCCAGCAGCTCAATAACTAGCGCGGGAGGTTGGAATGAGCAGTTCTTC. The chain has TRBV11-3 and TRBJ2-1; 8 positions agree with TRBD2. CDR3 length: 17 amino acids. J was trimmed by 7 bases and V by 4 bases; bases with no gene match: 15. CDR1 is SGHNT and CDR2 is YENEEA in the germline V gene.

This clone was counted between two and nine times. This chain links TRBV15 with TRBJ2-1; D not resolved. The germline V gene has CDR1 LNHNV and CDR2 YYDKDF (reference sequence). The CDR3 is 14 residues long. V was cut by 5 bases and J by 8 bases, with 16 bases left in between. The DNA of the CDR3 is TGTGCCACCAGCGGTGTGCAAAAAAACGATGAGCAGTTCTTC. Residues: CATSGVQKNDEQFF.

This rearrangement joins TRBV18 to TRBJ1-5, with a tentative D call TRBD1 (6 bases). The CDR3 extends over 14 amino acids. Trimming shortened V by 5 bases and J by 6 bases, and 14 bases separated the two germline ends. CDR1 is KGHSH, CDR2 LQKENI, per germline. CDR3: CASSSVEGVQPQHF. The DNA of the CDR3 is TGTGCCAGCTCATCTGTTGAGGGGGTTCAGCCCCAGCATTTT. Based on the CDR3 plus reference TRBV18 and TRBJ1-5, the full variable domain is NAGVMQNPRHLVRRRGQEARLRCSPMKGHSHVYWYRQLPEEGLKFMVYLQKENIIDESGMPKERFSAEFPKEGPSILRIQQVVRGDSAAYFCASSSVEGVQPQHFGDGTRLSIL.

For this clone: Other nucleotide sequences in the sample specify the same CDR3. This chain uses TRBV7-2 with TRBJ2-1, with 10 positions matching TRBD2. This CDR3 has 17 residues. Germline V gene lookup returns CDR1 SGHTA and CDR2 FQGNSA. The V gene end was trimmed by 2 bases and the J gene end by 2 bases; junction bases not matched to a gene: 6. Here the CDR3 reads CASSLQAGGPPYNEQFF. The CDR3 nucleotides read TGTGCCAGCAGCTTACAAGCGGGAGGGCCTCCCTACAATGAGCAGTTCTTC.